This T cell receptor (beta chain) was obtained from a study of cytomegalovirus exposure and HLA in healthy donors. Overall study: Approximately 83 million unique TCRs from HLA-typed donors were held in an early data release.

The CDR3 spans 15 residues. In germline, CDR1 is MNHNS, CDR2 SASEGT. V was clipped by 7 bases and J by 0 bases, with 16 bases between them. Use of 60 Vbeta and 13 Jbeta primers characterized the PCR. In the source study's methods: Among the unique TCR beta chains that a later analysis counted, 70 million to 85 million in all, about 12 million were shared. Here immunoSEQ multiplex PCR was the method, and the copy in TCRdb shows in-frame clones only, minus some. That table gives V, J and clone size, and the DNA gave D and trimming. This sample has 90,000 to 150,000 clones; roughly 15% occur once, and the top ten carry roughly 2%. Study observations and caveats: Reportedly, HLA-A and HLA-B alleles of most subjects were accurately predicted from TCR beta. An analysis done earlier found most TCR beta V segments productive about 87% or about 30% of the time.

About this clone: What it binds is not known.

This receptor was identified in a woman younger than 35 in good health and CMV-seronegative. What was sequenced was PBMCs. V is TRBV6-1 and J is TRBJ2-7; TRBD1 might be the D (5 bases). The chain's CDR3 is CASKDTLTISYEQYF. CDR3 DNA sequence: TGTGCCAGCAAGGACACCCTTACTATCTCCTACGAGCAGTACTTC.